What follows describes a single T cell receptor (beta chain). No antigen is known for it. Clones were read by immunoSEQ multiplex PCR, and TCRdb kept only the in-frame ones, dropping some. The profile covers about 150,000 clones, with under 95% appearing a single time and under 20% taken by the ten largest. Trimming shortened V by 1 base and J by 0 bases, and 12 bases separated the two germline ends. Germline loops: CDR1 LNHNV, CDR2 YYDKDF (reference sequence). The CDR3 loop spans 16 amino acids. This sample was taken from a study of T cell responses to AZD1222 COVID-19 vaccine. Study-wide results and limits: Donors in the cohort were predominantly white British and more often female, and clonal diversity was possibly underestimated. Vaccination with two AZD1222 doses was followed by a rise in Spike-specific TCR breadth and depth. Regions left unmutated in variants are reportedly the target of nearly half of spike-specific TCRs.

The receptor comes from an adult in good health. The sample was peripheral blood, taken on day 0 of AZD1222 vaccination. The V call is TRBV15, the J call TRBJ1-2; D is perhaps TRBD1 (5 bases). The CDR3 nucleotides are TGTGCCACCAGCAGAGGATGGGGCAGAACTAACTATGGCTACACCTTC. This encodes CATSRGWGRTNYGYTF.